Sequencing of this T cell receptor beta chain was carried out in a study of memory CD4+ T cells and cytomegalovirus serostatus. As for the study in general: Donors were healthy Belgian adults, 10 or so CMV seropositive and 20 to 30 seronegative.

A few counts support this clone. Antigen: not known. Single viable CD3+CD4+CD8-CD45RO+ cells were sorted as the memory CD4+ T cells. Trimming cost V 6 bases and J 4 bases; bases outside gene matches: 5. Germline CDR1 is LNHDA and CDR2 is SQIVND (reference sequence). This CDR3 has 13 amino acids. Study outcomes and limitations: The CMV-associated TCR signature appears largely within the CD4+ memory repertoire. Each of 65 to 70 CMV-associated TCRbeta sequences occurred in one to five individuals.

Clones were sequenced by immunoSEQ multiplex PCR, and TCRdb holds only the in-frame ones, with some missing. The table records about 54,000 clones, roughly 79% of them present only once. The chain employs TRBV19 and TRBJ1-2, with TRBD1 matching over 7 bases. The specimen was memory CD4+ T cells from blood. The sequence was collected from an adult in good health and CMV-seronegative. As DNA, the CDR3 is TGTGCCAGTAGCGGACAGGCCCTCTATGGCTACACCTTC. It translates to CASSGQALYGYTF.